These 10 T cell receptor beta chains were all obtained from the same sample, sequenced in a study of neurological immune-mediated disorders. TCRdb used MiXCR to reprocess the 5' RACE reads, holding one entry per CDR3 protein. The sample contains over 40,000 distinct CDR3 sequences, about 6.3% of which appear only once. The material sequenced was CD4+ T cells from blood. The source is a woman between 40 and 50 years old in good health.

This clonotype was detected many times. The genes are TRBV12-3 or TRBV12-4 and TRBJ1-5, with a weak D call TRBD1 (6 bases). The CDR3 sequence is 15 residues long. Trimming took 5 bases from V and 3 from J, leaving 14 bases between them. The CDR3 loop is CASSVQGTLNQPQHF. CDR3 sequence (DNA): TGTGCCAGCAGTGTCCAGGGGACGCTCAATCAGCCCCAGCATTTT.

This clonotype was detected many times. The chain carries TRBV3-1 and TRBJ2-4; 7 nucleotides match TRBD1. Germline lookup yields CDR1 LGHDT and CDR2 YNNKEL (reference sequence). CDR3 length: 12 residues. Losses at the gene ends were 8 bases for V and 7 bases for J; bases not matched to a gene: 5. CDR3 nucleotide sequence: TGTGCCAGCTCGACAGGGTGGAACATTCAGTACTTC. Amino acid sequence: CASSTGWNIQYF.

This clonotype was seen only a few times. The chain couples TRBV6-6 to TRBJ2-7, with D hard to call. Trimming took off 4 bases at V and 5 bases at J, with 9 bases between the two ends. Germline V gene sequence: CDR1 MNHNY, CDR2 SVGAGI (reference sequence). The CDR3 is made up of 12 amino acids. CDR3 in amino acids: CASSSVGNEQYF. The CDR3, as DNA: TGTGCCAGCAGTTCCGTCGGCAACGAGCAGTACTTC.

This clonotype showed up many times. The J gene is TRBJ2-5, the V gene TRBV9, with 9 bases fitting TRBD2. The V gene end was trimmed by 2 bases and the J gene end by 3 bases; junction bases not matched to a gene: 2. Germline V CDR1 and CDR2: SGDLS, YYNGEE. The CDR3 is made up of 14 amino acids. The CDR3 here is CASSVGLAKETQYF. The CDR3 DNA sequence: TGTGCCAGCAGCGTGGGACTAGCAAAAGAGACCCAGTACTTC.

This clonotype was counted a few times. V is TRBV10-3 and J is TRBJ2-7; no reliable D call. There are 12 residues in the CDR3. CDR1 and CDR2 (germline): ENHRY, SYGVKD. V shed 3 bases and J shed 6 bases, with 9 bases lying between them. CDR3 DNA: TGTGCCATCAGTGATGTCGTGGGCGAGCAGTACTTC. Translated, it gives CAISDVVGEQYF.

This clonotype was seen many times. This chain joins TRBV3-1 and TRBJ1-2, with 7 bases lining up with TRBD1. Trimming took 4 bases from V and 2 from J; bases not matched to a gene: 4. The CDR3 is 14 amino acids. Germline lookup yields CDR1 LGHDT and CDR2 YNNKEL (reference sequence). The CDR3 loop is CASSPRGDNYGYTF. The CDR3 DNA reads TGTGCCAGCAGCCCCAGGGGGGACAACTATGGCTACACCTTC.

This clonotype was found many times. V is TRBV5-1 and J is TRBJ2-5, with D perhaps matching TRBD2 (6 bases). Trimming removed 1 base at V and 2 bases at J, with 9 bases between. This CDR3 is 14 amino acids long. CDR1 and CDR2 (germline): SGHRS, YFSETQ. The DNA for the CDR3 is TGCGCCAGCAGCTTGTTTCGGGGGCAAGAGACCCAGTACTTC. Residues: CASSLFRGQETQYF.

This clonotype was picked up many times. An end of the junction does not agree with germline; a read error may underlie this. The CDR3 DNA is TGTGCCAGCAGTTCGGGCCCCCTGCCCTTGTTT. Residues: CASSSGPLPLF. This rearrangement joins TRBV28 to TRBJ1-1; D not certain. The V gene's germline CDR1 is MDHEN and CDR2 SYDVKM. The CDR3 sequence is 11 residues long.

The table lists this clonotype with many counts. The J gene is TRBJ2-1, the V gene TRBV10-3; weak D call: TRBD2 (5 bases). This CDR3 region has 14 residues. Looked up from germline, CDR1 is ENHRY and CDR2 is SYGVKD. V was trimmed by 3 bases and J by 6 bases, leaving 12 bases between them. As DNA, the CDR3 is TGTGCCATCAGTGACCTACTAGGACCCAATGAGCAGTTCTTC. It translates to CAISDLLGPNEQFF.

This clonotype has at least ten counts. This rearrangement joins TRBV7-2 to TRBJ2-3; no clear D. V was shortened by 1 base and J by 6 bases, with 14 bases between the two germline ends. The CDR3 is made up of 15 amino acids. Germline CDR1 is SGHTA and CDR2 is FQGNSA. This chain's CDR3 is CASSLDPPPRDTQYF. In DNA, the CDR3 is TGTGCCAGCAGCTTAGACCCCCCCCCGAGGGATACGCAGTATTTT.